The present T cell receptor beta chain was sequenced within a study of blood T cell repertoires in COVID-19. At the level of the study: The origin of the acute and convalescent COVID-19 samples was the United States, Italy and Spain. From T cells, B-cell-depleted T cells, or PBMCs came the material, which was cDNA or gDNA.

Data came from immunoSEQ multiplex PCR; TCRdb stores just in-frame clones and leaves some out. The sample comprises approximately 280,000 clones, about 90% of which are singletons, and around 2.1% rests with the top ten. The sequence was obtained from a woman in her twenties or thirties who had recovered from COVID-19. The sample taken for sequencing was peripheral blood.

The CDR3 nucleotides are TGCGCCAGCAGCTTAATAGCGGGGGACACAGATACGCAGTATTTT. It encodes CASSLIAGDTDTQYF. This sequence joins TRBV5-1 and TRBJ2-3; 9 bases are a match to TRBD2. CDR3 length: 15 residues. Losses at the gene ends were 2 bases for V and 2 bases for J; bases not matched to a gene: 3. In germline, CDR1 is SGHRS, CDR2 YFSETQ.